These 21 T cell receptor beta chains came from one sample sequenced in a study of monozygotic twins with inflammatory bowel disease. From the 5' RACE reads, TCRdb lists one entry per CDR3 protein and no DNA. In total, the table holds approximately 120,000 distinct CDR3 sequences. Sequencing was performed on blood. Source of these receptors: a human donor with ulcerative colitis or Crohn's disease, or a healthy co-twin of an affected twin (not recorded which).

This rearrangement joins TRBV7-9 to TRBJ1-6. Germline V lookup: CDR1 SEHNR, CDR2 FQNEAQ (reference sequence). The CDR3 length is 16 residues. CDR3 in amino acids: CASSSSWRDYNSPLHF. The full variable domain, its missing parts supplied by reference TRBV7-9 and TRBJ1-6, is DTGVSQNPRHKITKRGQNVTFRCDPISEHNRLYWYRQTLGQGPEFLTYFQNEAQLEKSRLLSDRFSAERPKGSFSTLEIQRTEQGDSAMYLCASSSSWRDYNSPLHFGNGTRLTVT.

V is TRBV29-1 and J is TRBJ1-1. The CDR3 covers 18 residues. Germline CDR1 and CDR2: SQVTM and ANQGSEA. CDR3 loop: CSVEDPRVGSGLGTEAFF.

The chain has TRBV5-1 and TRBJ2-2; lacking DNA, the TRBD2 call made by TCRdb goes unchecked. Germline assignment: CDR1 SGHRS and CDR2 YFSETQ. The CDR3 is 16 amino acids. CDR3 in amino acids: CASSFPGRSVTGELFF.

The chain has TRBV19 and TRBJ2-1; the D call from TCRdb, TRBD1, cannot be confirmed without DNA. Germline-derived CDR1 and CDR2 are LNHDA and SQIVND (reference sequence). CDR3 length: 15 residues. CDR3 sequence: CASSFERTPYNEQFF. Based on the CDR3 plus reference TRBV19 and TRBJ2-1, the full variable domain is DGGITQSPKYLFRKEGQNVTLSCEQNLNHDAMYWYRQDPGQGLRLIYYSQIVNDFQKGDIAEGYSVSREKKESFPLTVTSAQKNPTAFYLCASSFERTPYNEQFFGPGTRLTVL.

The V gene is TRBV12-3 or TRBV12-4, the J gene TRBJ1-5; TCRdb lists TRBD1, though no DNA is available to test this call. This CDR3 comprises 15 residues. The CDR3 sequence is CASTPGQASNQPQHF.

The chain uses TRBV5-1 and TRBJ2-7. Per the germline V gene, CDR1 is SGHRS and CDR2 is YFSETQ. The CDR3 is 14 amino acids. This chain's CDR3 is CASSLGSASYEQYF.

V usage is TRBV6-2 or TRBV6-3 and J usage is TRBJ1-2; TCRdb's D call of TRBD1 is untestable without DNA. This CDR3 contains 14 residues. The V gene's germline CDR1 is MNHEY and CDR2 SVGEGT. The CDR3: CASSHGRGNAGYTF.

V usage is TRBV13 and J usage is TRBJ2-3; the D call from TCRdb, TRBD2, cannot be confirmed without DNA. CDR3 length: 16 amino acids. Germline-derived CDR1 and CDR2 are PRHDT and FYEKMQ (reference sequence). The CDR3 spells CASSTPGLADTDTQYF.

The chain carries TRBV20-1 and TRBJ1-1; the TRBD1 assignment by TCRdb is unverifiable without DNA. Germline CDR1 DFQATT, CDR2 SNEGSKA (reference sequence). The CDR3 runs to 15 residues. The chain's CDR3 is CSAGNPQGTNTEAFF.

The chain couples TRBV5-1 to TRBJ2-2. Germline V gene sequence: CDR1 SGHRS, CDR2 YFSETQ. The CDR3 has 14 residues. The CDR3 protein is CASSLFQNTGELFF.

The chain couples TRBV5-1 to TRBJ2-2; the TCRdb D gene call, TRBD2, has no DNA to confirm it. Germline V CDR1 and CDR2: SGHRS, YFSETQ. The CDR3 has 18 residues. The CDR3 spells CASSFGLAGNLSTGELFF.

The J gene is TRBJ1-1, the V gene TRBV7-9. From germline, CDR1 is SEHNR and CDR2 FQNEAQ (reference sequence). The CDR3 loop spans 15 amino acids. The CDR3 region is CASSLDSPEYTEAFF.

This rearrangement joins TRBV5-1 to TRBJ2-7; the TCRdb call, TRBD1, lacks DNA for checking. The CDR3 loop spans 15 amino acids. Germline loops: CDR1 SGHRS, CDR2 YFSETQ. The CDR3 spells CASSLMTGDDSERYF.

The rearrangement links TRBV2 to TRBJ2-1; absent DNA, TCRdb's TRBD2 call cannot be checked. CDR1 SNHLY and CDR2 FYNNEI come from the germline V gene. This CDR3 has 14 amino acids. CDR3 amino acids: CASSGDLLGNEQFF.

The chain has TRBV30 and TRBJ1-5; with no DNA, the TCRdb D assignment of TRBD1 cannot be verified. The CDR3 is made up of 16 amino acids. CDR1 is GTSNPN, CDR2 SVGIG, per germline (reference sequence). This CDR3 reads CAWSNPGQKYNQPQHF.

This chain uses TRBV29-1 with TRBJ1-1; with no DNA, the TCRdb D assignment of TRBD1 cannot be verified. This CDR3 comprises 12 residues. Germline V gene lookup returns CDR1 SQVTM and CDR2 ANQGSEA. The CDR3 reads CSVYRVGTEAFF. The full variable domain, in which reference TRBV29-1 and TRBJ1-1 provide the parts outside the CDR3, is SAVISQKPSRDICQRGTSLTIQCQVDSQVTMMFWYRQQPGQSLTLIATANQGSEATYESGFVIDKFPISRPNLTFSTLTVSNMSPEDSSIYLCSVYRVGTEAFFGQGTRLTVV.

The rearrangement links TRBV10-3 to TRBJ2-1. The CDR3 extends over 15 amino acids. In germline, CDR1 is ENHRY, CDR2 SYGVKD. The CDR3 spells CAISDTRVSYNEQFF.

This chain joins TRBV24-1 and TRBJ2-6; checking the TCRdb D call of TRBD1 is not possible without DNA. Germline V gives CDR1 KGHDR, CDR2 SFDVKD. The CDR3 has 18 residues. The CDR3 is CATSDLRQGVSGANVLTF.

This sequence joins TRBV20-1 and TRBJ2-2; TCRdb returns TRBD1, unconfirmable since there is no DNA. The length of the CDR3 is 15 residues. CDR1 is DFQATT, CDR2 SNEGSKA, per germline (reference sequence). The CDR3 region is CSATTGGPNTGELFF.

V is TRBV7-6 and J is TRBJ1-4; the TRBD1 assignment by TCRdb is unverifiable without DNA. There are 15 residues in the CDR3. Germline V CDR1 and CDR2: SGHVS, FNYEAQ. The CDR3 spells CASRRTGGRDEKLFF.

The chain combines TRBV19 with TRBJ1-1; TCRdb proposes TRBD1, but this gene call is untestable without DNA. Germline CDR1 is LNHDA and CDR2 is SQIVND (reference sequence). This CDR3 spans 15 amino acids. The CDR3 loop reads CASSSGTGEHTEAFF.